A selection of T cell receptor beta chains follows, all from one sample in a study of T cell repertoires in cytomegalovirus infection. TCRdb fed the reads into MiXCR, producing one record per CDR3 protein. The sample carries approximately 910,000 distinct CDR3 sequences, roughly 30% recorded once. Which antigens these TCRs recognize remains unknown. This sample comprised cultured CD8+ T cells from PBMCs, obtained from culture after CMV antigen stimulation. Every receptor here comes from a human donor in good health (CMV status not recorded). Some clones in this sample may be carry-over from other donors' samples. The CDR3 runs from the conserved cysteine through the conserved F or W.

v_gene,j_gene,CDR3aa
TRBV2,TRBJ2-7,CASSMTSGYSYEQYF
TRBV19,TRBJ1-4,CATTAPNEKLFF
TRBV15,TRBJ2-7,CATSQRPSYEQYF
TRBV6-5,TRBJ2-1,CASSYSESGAYNEQFF
TRBV27,TRBJ2-5,CASSLGGSGTQYF
TRBV4-3,TRBJ2-2,CASSQDSVNTGELFF
TRBV7-8,TRBJ1-5,CASSLTGGDQPQHF
TRBV4-1,TRBJ2-3,CASSSSTGMVDTQYF
TRBV2,TRBJ1-2,CASSGGQGVYGYTF
TRBV7-6,TRBJ2-2,CASSLRGGGRGTGELFF
TRBV7-9,TRBJ2-5,CASSPPAGVAKETQYF
TRBV2,TRBJ2-1,CASIGPPMEQFF
TRBV7-9,TRBJ2-1,CASLTGYNEQFF
TRBV2,TRBJ1-1,CASSEGFRTEAFF
TRBV12-3/TRBV12-4,TRBJ2-5,CASSLRDGKWRETQYF
TRBV4-1,TRBJ1-5,CANSQSVSDRFNQPQHF
TRBV12-3/TRBV12-4,TRBJ1-1,CASKSLGTEAFF
TRBV28,TRBJ2-7,CASSFKGQEMEQYF
TRBV7-2,TRBJ2-7,CASSLGGFGYEQYF
TRBV6-5,TRBJ2-1,CASSYGTPHNEQFF
TRBV6-2/TRBV6-3,TRBJ1-1,CASTFLDMTLNTEAFF
TRBV27,TRBJ2-1,CASSFERGGLNNEQFF
TRBV4-1,TRBJ2-5,CASSQDHRGVGETQYF
TRBV4-3,TRBJ2-3,CASSQDEAGGTTDTQYF
TRBV5-1,TRBJ1-1,CASRQEMNTEAFF